This TCR beta chain originates from a study of blood T cells in healthy people across ages. Notes on the study in general: While age rose, TCR beta diversity per million T cells dropped in a roughly linear way.

Isolated PBMCs totaled at least 7 million in each sample. Germline V CDR1 and CDR2: LNHDA, SQIVND (reference sequence). This CDR3 has 13 residues. As concerns this clonotype: The antigen remains unidentified. Compared with germline, one end of the junction differs, possibly owing to a read error.

Next came a second PCR, run for about 7 to 12 cycles, which used a sample-barcoded 5' primer along with a J-beta primer mix. TCRdb reprocessed the 5' RACE reads via MiXCR and lists one record per CDR3 protein. The sample includes around 800,000 distinct CDR3 sequences, around 68% of them seen just once. This receptor was obtained from a man under 40 in good health. The sample comprised blood. The gene calls are TRBV19 and TRBJ1-5, with D perhaps matching TRBD1 (6 bases). The DNA of the CDR3 is TGTACCAGTAGCAGGGGAAGGAATCAGCCCCAGCATTTT. This sequence encodes CTSSRGRNQPQHF.